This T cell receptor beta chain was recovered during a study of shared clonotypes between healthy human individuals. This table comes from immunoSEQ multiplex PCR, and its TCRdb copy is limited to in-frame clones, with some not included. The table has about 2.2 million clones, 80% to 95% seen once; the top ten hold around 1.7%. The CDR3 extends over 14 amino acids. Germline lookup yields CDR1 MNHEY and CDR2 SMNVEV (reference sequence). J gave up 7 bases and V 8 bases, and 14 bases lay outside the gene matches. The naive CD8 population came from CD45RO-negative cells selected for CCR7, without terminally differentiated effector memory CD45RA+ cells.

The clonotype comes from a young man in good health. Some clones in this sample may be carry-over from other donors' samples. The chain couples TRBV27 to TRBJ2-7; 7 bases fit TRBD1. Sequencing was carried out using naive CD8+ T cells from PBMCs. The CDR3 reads CASSLQTGSGEQYF. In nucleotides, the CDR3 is TGTGCCAGCTCACTGCAGACAGGGTCGGGGGAGCAGTACTTC.